A single T cell receptor (beta chain) is shown here with its context. Its antigen is currently unknown. The source of the sample is a study of blood T cells in healthy people across ages. Study-level results: Strongly correlated with naive T cell percentage was TCR beta diversity.

A second about 7 to 12 cycle PCR used barcoded and J-beta primers. Every sample gave at least 3 million paired-end reads containing CDR3. TCRdb fed the 5' RACE reads into MiXCR, producing one record per CDR3 protein. The sample lists approximately 1,000,000 distinct CDR3 sequences, roughly 45% seen once, with around 18% in the top ten. CDR1 and CDR2 from the germline V gene are MNHEY and SMNVEV (reference sequence). V dropped 0 bases and J dropped 3 bases, with 12 bases sitting between them. The CDR3 sequence is 15 residues long. The specimen was blood. The J gene is TRBJ2-7, the V gene TRBV27, with D perhaps matching TRBD1 (7 bases). The source is a woman in her sixties or seventies in good health. The CDR3 nucleotides read TGTGCCAGCAGTTTATCGGAGGGGGCGGTCTACGAGCAGTACTTC. It specifies CASSLSEGAVYEQYF.